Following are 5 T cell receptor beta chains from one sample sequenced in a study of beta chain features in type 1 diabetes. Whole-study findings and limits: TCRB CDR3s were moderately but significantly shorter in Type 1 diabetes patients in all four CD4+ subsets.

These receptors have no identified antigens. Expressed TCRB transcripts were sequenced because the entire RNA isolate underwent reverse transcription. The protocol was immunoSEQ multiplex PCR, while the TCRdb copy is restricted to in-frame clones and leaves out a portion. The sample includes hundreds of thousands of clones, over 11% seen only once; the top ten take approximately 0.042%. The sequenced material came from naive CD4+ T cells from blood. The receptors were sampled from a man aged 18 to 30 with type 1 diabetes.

The CDR3 DNA is TGTGCCAGCAGTGAACCTGGGGGGAAGAATGAGCAGTTCTTC. Protein sequence: CASSEPGGKNEQFF. The V and J genes are TRBV25-1 and TRBJ2-1; the D gene is possibly TRBD2 (6 bases). The CDR3 sequence is 14 residues long. Germline V lookup: CDR1 MGHDK, CDR2 SYGVNS. Deletions cut 2 bases from V and 7 bases from J, with 12 bases between.

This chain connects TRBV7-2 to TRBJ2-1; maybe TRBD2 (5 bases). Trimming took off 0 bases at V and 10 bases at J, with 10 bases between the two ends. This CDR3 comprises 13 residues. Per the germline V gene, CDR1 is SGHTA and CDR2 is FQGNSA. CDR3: CASSLASLAEQFF. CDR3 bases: TGTGCCAGCAGCTTAGCGTCCTTAGCGGAGCAGTTCTTC.

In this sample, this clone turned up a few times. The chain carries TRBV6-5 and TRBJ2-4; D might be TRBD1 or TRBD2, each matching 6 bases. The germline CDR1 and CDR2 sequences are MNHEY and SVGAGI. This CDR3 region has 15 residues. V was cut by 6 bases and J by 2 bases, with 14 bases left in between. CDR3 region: CASRPLGGPKNIQYF. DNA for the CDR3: TGTGCCAGCAGACCTCTTGGGGGGCCCAAAAACATTCAGTACTTC.

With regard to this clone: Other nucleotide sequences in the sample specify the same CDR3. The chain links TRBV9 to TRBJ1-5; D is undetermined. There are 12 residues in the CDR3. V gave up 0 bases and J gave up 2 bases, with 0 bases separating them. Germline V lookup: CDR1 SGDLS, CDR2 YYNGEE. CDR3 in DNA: TGTGCCAGCAGCGTAGGCAATCAGCCCCAGCATTTT. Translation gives CASSVGNQPQHF.

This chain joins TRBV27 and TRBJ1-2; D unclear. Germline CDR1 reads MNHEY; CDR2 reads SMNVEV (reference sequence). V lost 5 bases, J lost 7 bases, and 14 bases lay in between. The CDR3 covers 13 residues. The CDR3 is CASSPHRQSGYTF. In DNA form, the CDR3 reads TGTGCCAGCAGTCCCCACAGACAAAGTGGCTACACCTTC.